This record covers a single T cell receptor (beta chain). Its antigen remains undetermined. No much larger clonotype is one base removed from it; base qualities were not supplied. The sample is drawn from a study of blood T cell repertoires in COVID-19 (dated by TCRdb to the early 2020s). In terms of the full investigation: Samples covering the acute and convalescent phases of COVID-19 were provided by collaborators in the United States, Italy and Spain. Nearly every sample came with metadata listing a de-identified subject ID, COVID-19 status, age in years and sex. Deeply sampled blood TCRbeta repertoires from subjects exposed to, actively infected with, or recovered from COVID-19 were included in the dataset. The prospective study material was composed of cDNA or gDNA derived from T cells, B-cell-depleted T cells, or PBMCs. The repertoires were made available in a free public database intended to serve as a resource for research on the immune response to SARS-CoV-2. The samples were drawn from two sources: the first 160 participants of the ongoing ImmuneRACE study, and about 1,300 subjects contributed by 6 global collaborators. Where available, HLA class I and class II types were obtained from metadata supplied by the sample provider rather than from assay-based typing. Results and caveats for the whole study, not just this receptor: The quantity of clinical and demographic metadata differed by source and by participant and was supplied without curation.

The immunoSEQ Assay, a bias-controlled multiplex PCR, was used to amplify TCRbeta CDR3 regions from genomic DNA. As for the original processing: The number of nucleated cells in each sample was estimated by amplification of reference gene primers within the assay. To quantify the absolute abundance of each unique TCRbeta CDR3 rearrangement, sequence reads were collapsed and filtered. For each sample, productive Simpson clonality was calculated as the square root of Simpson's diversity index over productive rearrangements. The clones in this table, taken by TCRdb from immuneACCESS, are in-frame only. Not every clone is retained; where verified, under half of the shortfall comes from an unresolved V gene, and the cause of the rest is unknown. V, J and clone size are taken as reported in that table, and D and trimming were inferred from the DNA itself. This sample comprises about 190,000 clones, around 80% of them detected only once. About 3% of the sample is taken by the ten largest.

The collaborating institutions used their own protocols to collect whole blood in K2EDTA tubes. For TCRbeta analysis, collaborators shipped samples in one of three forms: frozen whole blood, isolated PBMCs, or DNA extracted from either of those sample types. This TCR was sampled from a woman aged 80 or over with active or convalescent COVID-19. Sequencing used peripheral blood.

The DNA reads TGCGCCAGCAGCCCGAATCCGGGACAGGGATACGAGCAGTACTTC. This codes for CASSPNPGQGYEQYF. The chain is made from TRBV5-1 and TRBJ2-7; 9 middle bases align to TRBD1. The germline V gene supplies CDR1 SGHRS and CDR2 YFSETQ. The germline V and J ends show losses of 4 bases and 4 bases respectively, and no gene match explains 9 bases of the junction. From the cysteine through the phenylalanine, the CDR3 covers 15 amino acids. The CDR3 DNA has 45 bases and is translated from base 1.